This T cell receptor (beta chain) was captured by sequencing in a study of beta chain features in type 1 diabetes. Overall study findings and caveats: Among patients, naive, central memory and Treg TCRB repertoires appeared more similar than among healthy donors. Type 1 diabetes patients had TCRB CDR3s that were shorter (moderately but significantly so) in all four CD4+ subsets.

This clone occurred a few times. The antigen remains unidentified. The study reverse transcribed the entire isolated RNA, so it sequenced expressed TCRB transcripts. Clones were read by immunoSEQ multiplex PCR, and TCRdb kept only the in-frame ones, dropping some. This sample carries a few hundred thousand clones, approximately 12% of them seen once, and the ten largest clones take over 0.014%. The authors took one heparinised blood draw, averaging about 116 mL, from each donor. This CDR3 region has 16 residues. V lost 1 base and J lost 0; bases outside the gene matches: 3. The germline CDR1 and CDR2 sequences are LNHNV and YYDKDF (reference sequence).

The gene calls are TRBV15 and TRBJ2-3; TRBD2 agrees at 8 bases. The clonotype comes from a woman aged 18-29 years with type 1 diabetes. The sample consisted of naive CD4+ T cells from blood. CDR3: CATSRGSGTSTDTQYF. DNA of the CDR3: TGTGCCACCAGCAGAGGTAGCGGGACTAGCACAGATACGCAGTATTTT. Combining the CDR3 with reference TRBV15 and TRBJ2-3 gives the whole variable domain DAMVIQNPRYQVTQFGKPVTLSCSQTLNHNVMYWYQQKSSQAPKLLFHYYDKDFNNEADTPDNFQSRRPNTSFCFLDIRSPGLGDTAMYLCATSRGSGTSTDTQYFGPGTRLTVL.